This note documents a single T cell receptor (beta chain) sequence. Its antigen target is currently unknown. It has no much larger one-base neighbor in the sample; base qualities were not kept. The method was the immunoSEQ multiplex PCR assay. For the multiplex PCR, a mixture combining 60 forward primers for TCR Vbeta segments and 13 reverse primers for TCR Jbeta segments was used. The CDR3 region of rearranged TCR beta genes was amplified from genomic DNA by a multiplex PCR assay. The Illumina HiSeq System was used to sequence the amplified TCR beta libraries as 87-base-pair reads. The paper's processing steps were these. In a later analysis, 77 million or so unique TCR beta chains were counted across the roughly 610 repertoires, and around 11 million of these chains were shared by at least two donors. Raw reads were error-corrected and collapsed into unique sequences by a nearest-neighbor algorithm in which closely related sequences were merged to remove PCR and sequencing errors. To assign V, D and J gene segments, CDR3 sequences were aligned to IMGT reference sequences. For a sequence to be retained, at least a six-nucleotide match to both a V gene segment and a J gene segment was required. Rearrangements were classified as productive when the CDR3 lacked stop codons and remained in frame with V and J, and all other rearrangements were classified as non-productive. CDR3 was defined according to IMGT convention as the region running from the second conserved V-encoded cysteine to the conserved J-encoded phenylalanine. Sequences without an unambiguous match to a single V gene segment were excluded from the earlier analysis of 587 of the donors. An earlier analysis of 587 of the donors called V segments functional above 56.7% productive rearrangements and segregating when the between-donor standard deviation exceeded 5%. To diagnose cytomegalovirus status from the catalog of TCR beta chain sequences, a statistical classification framework was built. V and J gene assignment, in a later analysis, came from comparing TCR nucleotide sequences with IMGT/GENE-DB human TR gene sequences. Using the TCRdist pipeline, a later analysis assigned CDR3 sequences along with most-parsimonious VDJ recombination scenarios. In a later analysis, each TCR beta chain was defined by its CDR3 amino acid sequence together with its V-gene family, and reads lacking a unique V-gene family were excluded. A later analysis removed roughly 590 highly shared, low-generation-probability nucleotide sequences to deal with suspected cross-contamination and a sequencing artifact. In a later analysis, a clonal expansion index for each public chain was calculated from normalized within-repertoire ranks of inferred template counts. Generation probabilities in a later analysis came from a VDJ recombination model fitted to out-of-frame rearrangements, and those results were checked against IGoR. In a later analysis, hypergeometric tests were used to score TCR-TCR, TCR-HLA and TCR-CMV co-occurrence, with a repertoire-size bias correction applied to TCR pairs. False discovery rates were estimated in a later analysis by permuting HLA or CMV assignments 20 times. In a later analysis, co-occurring TCRs were grouped with DBSCAN, and TCRdist sequence similarity was added when clustering was performed within HLA-allele-positive subsets. Repertoires with fewer than 30,000 or more than 120,000 public chains, plus five repertoires with anomalous nucleotide sharing, were excluded from co-occurrence clustering. TCRdb limited this immuneACCESS table to in-frame rearrangements with V and J called. A share of clones is missing; checked studies link under half to unresolved V genes, and the rest is unexplained. The V and J calls and clone size come from that table; D and trimming were worked out from the DNA. This sample has more than 150,000 clones in its table, and 75% to 85% of those were observed once. The biggest ten clones account for about 2.5% of the sample.

These data originate in a study of cytomegalovirus exposure and HLA in healthy donors listed by TCRdb under 2017. Background for the entire study: In an earlier analysis of several hundred of the donors, roughly 300 Gb of sequence data and 90 million to 120 million unique TCR beta sequences from 150 million to 200 million T cells were reported. Approximately 300 gigabases of sequencing data and around 85 million unique TCR sequences made up an early release that covered roughly 670 HLA-typed donors. A later genetic analysis took genome-wide SNP genotypes for about 55% of the 666 donors and used that subset as a discovery cohort. A separate validation cohort of approximately 120 different subjects was used in addition to the roughly 700-subject first cohort. An earlier analysis of some 500 of the donors used high-throughput TCR beta sequencing to judge whether each TCR beta V gene segment behaved as functional or pseudogenic. HLA typing covered class I and class II loci at four-digit resolution. Of the roughly 400 genotyped donors, 81% fell in the genetic ancestry cluster associated with self-reported Caucasian donors. High-throughput TCR immunosequencing, statistical association of individual TCRs with disease status, and machine learning were combined to predict cytomegalovirus infection status. The study aimed to test whether cataloging public T cell receptors could reveal signatures of past pathogen exposure. Donor age, sex, ethnicity and CMV serostatus were compiled alongside the repertoire data. Rather than drawing on any new phenotypic data, the later analysis identified candidate immune exposures from TCR beta sequences and the way those sequences occurred across donors. Every discovery cohort repertoire had been produced on one sequencing platform. A later analysis re-analyzed previously published TCR beta repertoires from several hundred donors and added high-resolution HLA genotyping to study TCR occurrence patterns. The study profiled the T cell repertoires of more than 500 subjects by immunosequencing and related them to cytomegalovirus serostatus. Across about 370 genotyped donors of the cohort, an average of approximately 200,000 unique TCR beta nucleotide sequences per donor were sequenced, and roughly 20% of those sequences were non-productive. Roughly 5 DR-DQ haplotypes were treated as single units for association and clustering because of strong linkage in the cohort. The number of donors typed differed by locus, with roughly 620-630 for A, B, C, DRB1 and DQB1, around 500 for DQA1, 606 for DPA1, and some 450 for DPB1.

On the study overall, not on this receptor specifically: In vitro tests confirmed that a few of the cytomegalovirus-associated TCR beta chains recognize cytomegalovirus antigens. According to a later analysis, most CMV-associated TCR beta chains appeared to be HLA-restricted, and the HLA associations seemed to be driven largely by CMV exposure. A group of highly shared sequence variants was considered likely to be a technical artifact of the sequencing pipeline. Because HLA typing was missing for some donors at each locus, association tests included only the typed subset. When HLA alleles, especially DR and DQ, strongly co-occurred, TCR associations were difficult to assign to individual alleles. This cohort had only TCR beta chains sequenced, and the lack of alpha or paired-chain data limited which features could be detected. The only immune exposure information available for the cohort was CMV serostatus. The presence/absence analyses assumed that sequencing depth was roughly uniform across donors, and that assumption may not be true. A later analysis found that HLA-associated TCR beta chains were more clonally expanded and had lower generation probabilities than equally common non-associated chains. In a later analysis, about 17,000 TCR beta sequences were associated with specific HLA alleles at a false discovery rate of 0.05. According to the authors, the approach could potentially be generalized to other disease states and immunological phenotypes. A further reported finding was that TCR beta sequences accurately predicted the HLA-A and HLA-B alleles for most subjects in the first cohort. In an earlier analysis of fewer than 700 of the donors, most TCR beta V segments appeared in productive rearrangements about 87% or about 30% of the time, broadly matching IMGT annotations. Some IMGT-functional V segments, including TRBV6-2 and TRBV6-3, could not be told apart with the 87-base-pair reads, so those segments were excluded. In both the original and validation cohorts, the classifier was reported to diagnose cytomegalovirus status with high specificity and sensitivity. While some public TCRs were present in many individuals, most TCR sequences turned up only very rarely across donors. Linkage disequilibrium might explain the correlated functional status among segregating V segments, but an unknown experimental factor could not be ruled out. A total of about 180 TCR beta chains were listed by the study as associated with cytomegalovirus. The earlier analysis of fewer than 750 of the donors excluded seventeen rarely observed V segments, including chromosome 9 orphons, because counts were too low. According to a later analysis, parvovirus B19, influenza, CMV and Epstein-Barr virus appeared linked to several top co-occurrence clusters. According to a later analysis, TCR association rates differed among HLA loci, with DRB1 alleles showing the most associated TCRs and HLA-C alleles showing the fewest. V-gene and J-gene trimming of TCR beta chains was associated with a missense DCLRE1C variant in a later genetic analysis, and the association was replicated in an independent cohort. According to a later genetic analysis, donors in an Asian-associated ancestry cluster had fewer N-insertions in productive TCRs than the approximately 710-donor mean.

Ends trimmed: V by 5 bases, J by 1 base; bases unmatched to a gene: 8. From the germline V gene, CDR1 is SGHTA and CDR2 is FQGTGA. CDR3 length: 16 amino acids, cysteine to phenylalanine. The read is trimmed to its CDR3 DNA, 48 bases read in frame from base 1. The cohort was made up of approximately 670 healthy bone marrow donors. All cohort members were sampled while nominally healthy, although unrecorded immune exposures were likely present. The donor was CMV seropositive and was included in the group of some 290 seropositive cohort members. Every donor gave a peripheral blood sample, and the peripheral blood mononuclear cells from that sample were used for TCR beta sequencing. Genomic DNA was extracted from the blood cell samples with the Qiagen DNeasy Blood Extraction Kit.

This receptor was identified in a young woman in good health and CMV-seropositive. In this chain, TRBV7-3 is recombined with TRBJ2-1, and 7 junction bases match TRBD2. Sequencing was performed on PBMCs. The DNA sequence is given as TGTGCCAGCAGCGTAAACCGGGGGGTTTCCTACAATGAGCAGTTCTTC. It is translated as CASSVNRGVSYNEQFF.